These T cell receptor beta chains were read from a single sample in a study of response to subunit inactivated influenza vaccine. TCRdb re-analysed the RT-PCR reads in MiXCR, keeping a single row per CDR3 protein. In the table there are some 550,000 distinct CDR3 sequences, 20% to 25% of which are singletons. Another study also made use of these data, one on T cells expressing NK-cell markers.

This material consisted of CD4+ T cells sorted from PBMCs, taken roughly 13 days after vaccination. These receptors came from a man in his fifties who received an inactivated influenza vaccine. The CDR3 runs from the conserved cysteine through the conserved F or W. D genes are given only for firm matches. Not all rows give a size; the values are once, few, many and, for expanded clones, a class.

v_call	d_call	j_call	clone_size	cdr3_aa	cdr3_nt
TRBV3-1	-	TRBJ1-1	few	CASSPVGWDTEAFF	TGTGCCAGCAGCCCGGTGGGCTGGGACACTGAAGCTTTCTTT
TRBV24-1	-	TRBJ1-5	-	CATSDPRRNQPQHF	TGTGCCACCAGTGATCCAAGACGTAATCAGCCCCAGCATTTT
TRBV20-1	-	TRBJ2-7	-	CSAKDREGYEQYF	TGCAGTGCTAAAGACAGGGAGGGCTACGAGCAGTACTTC
TRBV20-1	-	TRBJ2-7	few	CSASQGAGRSYEQYF	TGCAGTGCTAGTCAAGGGGCGGGAAGATCCTACGAGCAGTACTTC
TRBV28	TRBD1	TRBJ1-1	-	CASSLTRTGMNTEAFF	TGTGCCAGCAGCCTTACGCGGACAGGAATGAACACTGAAGCTTTCTTT
TRBV15	-	TRBJ2-1	-	CATSAPSSYNEQFF	TGTGCCACCTCGGCTCCCAGCTCCTACAATGAGCAGTTCTTC
TRBV25-1	-	TRBJ2-2	few	CASSEFPRARRGELFF	TGTGCCAGCAGTGAATTTCCCAGGGCCAGGAGGGGGGAGCTGTTTTTT
TRBV24-1	-	TRBJ2-7	-	CATSDRYRDEQYF	TGTGCCACCAGTGATCGGTACAGGGACGAGCAGTACTTC
TRBV7-7	-	TRBJ1-4	many	CASSFHLEKLFF	TGTGCTAGCAGCTTCCATCTTGAAAAACTGTTTTTT
TRBV5-1	-	TRBJ1-1	-	CASRQSGTSNTEAFF	TGCGCCAGTCGTCAATCCGGGACATCGAACACTGAAGCTTTCTTT
TRBV6-5	TRBD2	TRBJ2-3	many	CASSYGAGGTDTQYF	TGTGCCAGCAGTTACGGAGCGGGAGGCACAGATACGCAGTATTTT
TRBV7-2	TRBD2	TRBJ2-7	few	CASSRLGLAGAQYF	TGTGCCAGCAGCCGCTTGGGACTAGCGGGAGCTCAGTACTTC
TRBV4-3	-	TRBJ2-3	-	CASSQVGGRRGTDTQYF	TGCGCCAGCAGCCAAGTAGGGGGGCGCAGGGGCACAGATACGCAGTATTTT
TRBV29-1	-	TRBJ2-7	few	CSVEAQVAFSSYEQYF	TGCAGCGTTGAAGCCCAGGTAGCGTTCAGCTCCTACGAGCAGTACTTC